This T cell receptor (beta chain) emerged from a study of blood T cell repertoires in COVID-19. At the level of the study: Sources were T cells, B-cell-depleted T cells, or PBMCs; the material itself was cDNA or gDNA.

V was clipped by 1 base and J by 2 bases, with 11 bases between them. The CDR3 has 15 residues. Germline V gene data show CDR1 as LNHDA and CDR2 as SQIVND (reference sequence). The method was immunoSEQ multiplex PCR; TCRdb's version includes in-frame clones alone and lacks a portion of them. The sample records about 80,000 clones, more than 70% being singletons. The TCR comes from a woman of 80 years or more with acute or convalescent COVID-19. What was sequenced was peripheral blood. This sequence joins TRBV19 and TRBJ1-2, with TRBD1 as a possible D gene (5 bases). The CDR3 is CASSIGDRLNYGYTF. The CDR3 DNA reads TGTGCCAGTAGTATAGGAGACAGACTGAACTATGGCTACACCTTC.